Below, 2 T cell receptor beta chains from the same sample are listed, as sequenced in a study of cytomegalovirus exposure and HLA in healthy donors. 13 Jbeta primers and 60 Vbeta primers were used for the PCR. Only in-frame clones appear in the TCRdb table, and some are missing; sequencing was by immunoSEQ multiplex PCR. The sample holds roughly 100,000 clones; almost 80% are singletons and the top ten take 4%. The sequenced material came from PBMCs. The receptors were gathered from a man aged 45 to 65 in good health and CMV-seropositive.

The V gene is TRBV7-3, the J gene TRBJ2-5; 9 positions agree with TRBD1. Germline V gene data show CDR1 as SGHTA and CDR2 as FQGTGA. The CDR3 is made up of 16 amino acids. Losses at the gene ends were 2 bases for V and 5 bases for J; bases not matched to a gene: 9. The CDR3, as DNA: TGTGCCAGCAGCTTAGCGGGACAGGGCATTTCGGAGACCCAGTACTTC. It encodes CASSLAGQGISETQYF. The entire variable domain, with the rest obtained from reference TRBV7-3 and TRBJ2-5, is as follows: GAGVSQTPSNKVTEKGKYVELRCDPISGHTALYWYRQSLGQGPEFLIYFQGTGAADDSGLPNDRFFAVRPEGSVSTLKIQRTERGDSAVYLCASSLAGQGISETQYFGPGTRLLVL.

The J gene is TRBJ2-3, the V gene TRBV5-1, with 10 bases matching TRBD1. V lost 3 bases and J lost 4; bases outside the gene matches: 8. Germline V gene data show CDR1 as SGHRS and CDR2 as YFSETQ. The CDR3 is 16 residues long. CDR3 residues: CASSWLGQGSADTQYF. The CDR3 DNA reads as TGCGCCAGCAGCTGGCTGGGACAGGGGTCAGCAGATACGCAGTATTTT.